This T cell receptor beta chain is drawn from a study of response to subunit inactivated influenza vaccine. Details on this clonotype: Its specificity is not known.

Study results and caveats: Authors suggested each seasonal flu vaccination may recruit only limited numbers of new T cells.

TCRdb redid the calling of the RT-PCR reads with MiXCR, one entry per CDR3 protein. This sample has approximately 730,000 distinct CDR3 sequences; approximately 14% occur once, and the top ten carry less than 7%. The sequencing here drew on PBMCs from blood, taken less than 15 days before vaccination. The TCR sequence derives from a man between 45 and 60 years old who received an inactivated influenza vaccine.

The CDR3 reads CASSYPSTDTQYF. In nucleotides, the CDR3 is TGTGCCAGCAGCTACCCCAGCACAGATACGCAGTATTTT. This chain links TRBV7-2 with TRBJ2-3; D remains unclear. Per the germline V gene, CDR1 is SGHTA and CDR2 is FQGNSA. V was pared by 4 bases and J by 0 bases, with 5 bases between. The CDR3 extends over 13 amino acids. The whole variable domain, remainder taken from reference TRBV7-2 and TRBJ2-3, is GAGVSQSPSNKVTEKGKDVELRCDPISGHTALYWYRQSLGQGLEFLIYFQGNSAPDKSGLPSDRFSAERTGGSVSTLTIQRTQQEDSAVYLCASSYPSTDTQYFGPGTRLTVL.